This is a list of T cell receptor beta chains from one sample in a study of blood T cells in healthy people across ages. Via MiXCR, TCRdb re-called the 5' RACE reads, giving one row per CDR3 protein. The top ten hold 17% of the sample, which has approximately 810,000 distinct CDR3 sequences, less than 35% seen once. Sequenced input: blood. These receptors originate from a woman over 75 in good health. The CDR3 runs from the conserved cysteine through the conserved F or W.

TRBV5-1	TRBJ2-1	CASSDVLSGSFDEQFF
TRBV14	TRBJ2-7	CASSQDTLYEQYF
TRBV12-3/TRBV12-4	TRBJ2-7	CASSFSPPGLAGGTYEQYF
TRBV12-5	TRBJ2-1	CASQGDVYNEQFF
TRBV5-1	TRBJ2-1	CASSLDGTVLNEQFF
TRBV7-3	TRBJ2-7	CASSKTGGGPTYEQYF
TRBV7-8	TRBJ2-3	CASSKHNRRTTDTQYF
TRBV21-1	TRBJ2-3	CASSKVRVPTDTQYF
TRBV19	TRBJ2-1	CASSIEGKKQFF
TRBV9	TRBJ2-3	CASSVGPTTTDTQYF
TRBV5-1	TRBJ2-5	CASRPRTGEEETQYF
TRBV20-1	TRBJ1-6	CSARIWGQGSPLHF
TRBV4-2	TRBJ2-3	CASSQAYSAGGSTDTQYF
TRBV3-1	TRBJ2-1	CASSRRANEQFF
TRBV7-2	TRBJ1-2	CASSLASPPRANYGYTF
TRBV14	TRBJ2-5	CASSQETGVSQETQYF
TRBV7-2	TRBJ2-4	CASSPGRGSHIQYF
TRBV3-1	TRBJ2-1	CASSRTGTGLYNEQFF
TRBV20-1	NA	CSARDLERGASYEQYF
TRBV18	TRBJ1-1	CASSPKAGTNTEAFF
TRBV12-3/TRBV12-4	TRBJ1-1	CASSRKVEAFF
TRBV20-1	TRBJ1-6	CGARGTPHSPLHF
TRBV4-3	TRBJ1-3	CASSHLYSSGNTIYF
TRBV25-1	TRBJ2-1	CASSEAKRGTRRFDEQFF
TRBV5-5	TRBJ2-7	CASRLHHERYEQYF
TRBV6-2/TRBV6-3	TRBJ1-5	CASSSGRNQPQHF
TRBV6-6	TRBJ1-1	CASQDRTRAFF
TRBV12-3/TRBV12-4	TRBJ2-7	CASSPGLAVYEQYF
TRBV13	TRBJ2-7	CASSSSRKGTLYEQYF
TRBV4-2	TRBJ1-2	CASSQGDRGPGYTF
TRBV3-1	TRBJ1-3	CASSPLTGGSGNTIYF
TRBV11-3	TRBJ1-1	CASSSPRGAGTEAFF
TRBV20-1	TRBJ1-2	CSARHANYGYTF
TRBV20-1	TRBJ2-3	CSARGLAGNGDTQYF
TRBV24-1	TRBJ1-2	CATSDQEYGYTF
TRBV20-1	TRBJ2-2	CSASIGGAHTGELFF
TRBV6-1	TRBJ1-6	CASNDSPLHF
TRBV6-2/TRBV6-3	TRBJ2-7	CASSYLGLEQYF
TRBV10-1	TRBJ2-1	CASSEFRGGHEQFF
TRBV7-2	TRBJ1-5	CASSTPGGNQPQHF
TRBV7-2	TRBJ2-3	CASSLPVTDTQYF
TRBV27	TRBJ2-5	CASRLAGEETQYF
TRBV2	TRBJ2-7	CASSQYRVDNEQYF
TRBV9	TRBJ2-1	CASSVVASGGVGNEQFF
TRBV5-6	TRBJ1-6	CASSLGGSGHINSPLHF
TRBV18	TRBJ2-7	CASASGGAEQYF
TRBV27	TRBJ1-2	CASSFGGRDRYGYTF
TRBV11-2	TRBJ2-5	CASSLVYRGDEQYF
TRBV27	TRBJ2-5	CASSLSRLAHTRETQYF
TRBV7-6	TRBJ2-7	CASSLTPRYEQYF
TRBV20-1	TRBJ1-2	CSASRGGRERGYTF
TRBV6-2/TRBV6-3	TRBJ2-4	CASSYDPGDLLAKNIQYF
TRBV10-1	TRBJ2-3	CASSESGVLSTDTQYF
TRBV20-1	TRBJ1-2	CSARGPGENCGYTF
TRBV29-1	TRBJ2-1	CSVEKPRDRGLYEQFF
TRBV7-9	TRBJ1-1	CASSIETGNTEAFF
TRBV5-6	TRBJ1-2	CASTRRGGYTF